The 30 T cell receptor beta chains below were found in one sample sequenced in a study of shared clonotypes between healthy human individuals. Terminally differentiated effector memory CD45RA+ cells were excluded from the naive CD8 cells, which were CD45RO-negative and positively selected for CCR7. Sequencing used immunoSEQ multiplex PCR; TCRdb keeps in-frame clones, though not all of them. The sample lists some 2.1 million clones, 93% occurring once. What was sequenced was naive CD8+ T cells from PBMCs. Receptors were obtained from a man younger than 30 in good health. Some clones in this sample may be carry-over from other donors' samples.

The CDR3 DNA reads TGTGCCAGTAGTATGGAGGGGCGTCGAGAGACCCAGTACTTC. Amino acids: CASSMEGRRETQYF. V usage is TRBV19 and J usage is TRBJ2-5, with D perhaps matching TRBD2 (6 bases). The CDR3 is 14 amino acids. V lost 3 bases and J 4 bases, leaving 12 bases between the germline ends. Per germline, CDR1 LNHDA and CDR2 SQIVND (reference sequence).

The gene calls are TRBV2 and TRBJ2-1; 11 bases agree with TRBD2. V trimming: 7 bases; J trimming: 2 bases; junction bases outside the gene matches: 16. CDR3 size: 19 residues. CDR1 and CDR2 from the germline V gene are SNHLY and FYNNEI. The CDR3 sequence is CASTPTEAWTSGPYNEQFF. The CDR3, as DNA: TGTGCCAGCACTCCTACCGAGGCCTGGACTAGCGGGCCCTACAATGAGCAGTTCTTC.

The chain joins TRBV6-5 to TRBJ2-7, with no clear D. CDR3 length equals 14 residues. V was trimmed by 0 bases and J by 4 bases, leaving 10 bases between them. The germline V gene has CDR1 MNHEY and CDR2 SVGAGI. This CDR3 is CASSYSNLGYEQYF. The CDR3 DNA reads TGTGCCAGCAGTTACTCGAATTTAGGGTACGAGCAGTACTTC.

DNA for the CDR3: TGTGCCAGCAGCGTAGGTCTCGGAGCGGGAAGCGAGCAGTACTTC. Translation: CASSVGLGAGSEQYF. This chain uses TRBV9 with TRBJ2-7; 7 nucleotides agree with TRBD2. The CDR3 is 15 residues long. Losses at the gene ends were 0 bases for V and 6 bases for J; bases not matched to a gene: 9. Germline V lookup: CDR1 SGDLS, CDR2 YYNGEE.

The V and J genes are TRBV4-3 and TRBJ2-2; unclear D gene. This CDR3 region has 16 residues. The germline V gene encodes CDR1 LGHNA and CDR2 YSLEER. The germline V and J ends were trimmed by 0 bases and 4 bases, with 12 bases remaining between them. The CDR3 DNA follows: TGCGCCAGCAGCCAAGATCGTAAGACCAGCACCGGGGAGCTGTTTTTT. Residues: CASSQDRKTSTGELFF.

The J gene is TRBJ1-2, the V gene TRBV30; 9 bases line up with TRBD1. Looked up from germline, CDR1 is GTSNPN and CDR2 is SVGIG (reference sequence). The CDR3 is 14 residues long. V trimming: 5 bases; J trimming: 2 bases; junction bases outside the gene matches: 6. For the CDR3, the DNA is TGTGCCTGGGGTTTGGGGACAGGGAACTATGGCTACACCTTC. As protein: CAWGLGTGNYGYTF. The full variable domain, with the rest looked up from reference TRBV30 and TRBJ1-2, is SQTIHQWPATLVQPVGSPLSLECTVEGTSNPNLYWYRQAAGRGLQLLFYSVGIGQISSEVPQNLSASRPQDRQFILSSKKLLLSDSGFYLCAWGLGTGNYGYTFGSGTRLTVV.

The chain links TRBV7-6 to TRBJ2-1; 9 bases fit TRBD2. CDR3 size: 17 residues. The V gene end was trimmed by 3 bases and the J gene end by 3 bases; junction bases not matched to a gene: 9. Germline values: CDR1 SGHVS, CDR2 FNYEAQ. In DNA, the CDR3 is TGTGCCAGCAGCTTTACAGCGGGAGGTGCCCACTACAATGAGCAGTTCTTC. Residues: CASSFTAGGAHYNEQFF.

The chain links TRBV10-3 to TRBJ2-2; D possibly matches TRBD1 or TRBD2 (5 bases each). Germline V gene sequence: CDR1 ENHRY, CDR2 SYGVKD. The CDR3 loop spans 16 amino acids. The germline V and J ends were trimmed by 6 bases and 6 bases, with 20 bases remaining between them. DNA for the CDR3: TGTGCCATCAGGGGGGTGTTGGGAGCTCAGCCCGGGGAGCTGTTTTTT. Translating gives CAIRGVLGAQPGELFF.

The rearrangement joins TRBV28 to TRBJ2-7; TRBD2 matches at 7 bases. The CDR3 length is 15 residues. J lost 0 bases, V lost 6 bases, and 8 bases had no gene match. Germline assignment: CDR1 MDHEN and CDR2 SYDVKM. The chain's CDR3 is CASRGRVPFSYEQYF. CDR3 nucleotides: TGTGCCAGCAGGGGGAGGGTTCCCTTCTCCTACGAGCAGTACTTC.

V gene TRBV9 combines with J gene TRBJ2-2, with D possibly being TRBD2 (6 bases). CDR3 length: 15 residues. Trimming took off 4 bases at V and 8 bases at J, with 18 bases between the two ends. Germline lookup yields CDR1 SGDLS and CDR2 YYNGEE. The CDR3 nucleotides read TGTGCCAGCAGCCCGTACCTTAGTAGCGGTGGGGAGCTGTTTTTT. It is translated as CASSPYLSSGGELFF.

The chain couples TRBV7-2 to TRBJ2-7; D gene unclear. Germline values: CDR1 SGHTA, CDR2 FQGNSA. The CDR3 runs to 15 residues. The germline V and J ends were trimmed by 1 base and 6 bases, with 16 bases remaining between them. The CDR3 DNA sequence: TGTGCCAGCAGCTTAGTAGGCGGATCTTACCGCGAGCAGTACTTC. Protein sequence: CASSLVGGSYREQYF.

The chain is built from TRBV5-5 and TRBJ2-7; 9 nucleotides align to TRBD1. Germline assignment: CDR1 SGHKS and CDR2 YYEKEE (reference sequence). CDR3 size: 14 residues. Trimming removed 5 bases from V and 2 bases from J; junction bases left unmatched: 5. CDR3 sequence reads: CASSRTGVTYEQYF. In DNA, the CDR3 is TGTGCCAGCAGTCGGACAGGGGTAACCTACGAGCAGTACTTC. The full variable domain, in which reference TRBV5-5 and TRBJ2-7 provide the parts outside the CDR3, is DAGVTQSPTHLIKTRGQQVTLRCSPISGHKSVSWYQQVLGQGPQFIFQYYEKEERGRGNFPDRFSARQFPNYSSELNVNALLLGDSALYLCASSRTGVTYEQYFGPGTRLTVT.

The rearrangement joins TRBV2 to TRBJ2-2, with 7 bases matching TRBD1. The CDR3 is 16 residues long. V was pared by 6 bases and J by 1 base, with 8 bases of the junction left unmatched. Germline CDR1 SNHLY, CDR2 FYNNEI. In DNA, the CDR3 is TGTGCCAGCAGCGATAGAAGGACAGGGAACACCGGGGAGCTGTTTTTT. The encoded protein is CASSDRRTGNTGELFF.

The chain is built from TRBV27 and TRBJ2-4; 11 bases line up with TRBD2. The CDR3 covers 16 residues. Germline CDR1 MNHEY, CDR2 SMNVEV (reference sequence). V was clipped by 3 bases and J by 3 bases; unmatched bases: 4. Here the CDR3 reads CASSLTSGVIKNIQYF. The CDR3 DNA reads TGTGCCAGCAGTTTGACTAGCGGGGTTATCAAAAACATTCAGTACTTC.

For the CDR3, the DNA is TGTGCCAGCAGCGTAGTTGGGGTTACTGAAGCTTTCTTT. It is translated as CASSVVGVTEAFF. The rearrangement joins TRBV9 to TRBJ1-1; D gene uncertain. Germline-derived CDR1 and CDR2 are SGDLS and YYNGEE. Trimming removed 0 bases at V and 5 bases at J, with 8 bases between. The CDR3 has 13 amino acids.

This clone was found once. The CDR3 spells CASTPRPPTEAFF. Here the CDR3 DNA reads TGTGCCAGCACCCCCAGGCCTCCCACTGAAGCTTTCTTT. V is TRBV6-5 and J is TRBJ1-1; no definite D call. This CDR3 comprises 13 residues. V shed 7 bases and J shed 4 bases, with 13 bases lying between them. CDR1 is MNHEY, CDR2 SVGAGI, per germline.

The CDR3, as DNA: TGTGCCAGCACCCGGCTGGAACTAGCGGGAACGACAGATACGCAGTATTTT. Its protein is CASTRLELAGTTDTQYF. The V call is TRBV9, the J call TRBJ2-3; 10 positions match TRBD2. The CDR3 spans 17 residues. Per the germline V gene, CDR1 is SGDLS and CDR2 is YYNGEE. Trimming removed 6 bases from V and 3 bases from J; junction bases left unmatched: 13.

V usage is TRBV29-1 and J usage is TRBJ2-1; 12 positions match TRBD1. The CDR3 is 15 amino acids. Per the germline V gene, CDR1 is SQVTM and CDR2 is ANQGSEA. Unmatched junction bases numbered 10, after V lost 6 bases and J lost 7 bases. The CDR3 loop reads CSVTPRDRGPNEQFF. CDR3 nucleotides: TGCAGCGTCACCCCCCGGGACAGGGGGCCAAATGAGCAGTTCTTC.

V and J are TRBV4-1 and TRBJ2-1; TRBD2 agrees at 13 bases. This CDR3 comprises 17 residues. V lost 0 bases to trimming and J lost 8 bases; unmatched junction nucleotides: 7. CDR1 is MGHRA and CDR2 is YSYEKL in the germline V gene. As DNA, the CDR3 is TGCGCCAGCAGCCAAGATGGACTAGCGGGAGTGGACGATGAGCAGTTCTTC. Translated, it gives CASSQDGLAGVDDEQFF.

The CDR3 nucleotides are TGCAGCGTTGAAGATCAGGTCCTCCACACTGAAGCTTTCTTT. Protein sequence: CSVEDQVLHTEAFF. This chain links TRBV29-1 with TRBJ1-1; D is undetermined. The CDR3 sequence is 14 residues long. Germline V gene lookup returns CDR1 SQVTM and CDR2 ANQGSEA. V was pared by 0 bases and J by 3 bases, with 11 bases between.

J is TRBJ2-1 and V is TRBV5-6, with D possibly being TRBD2 (5 bases). V was shortened by 2 bases and J by 8 bases, with 14 bases between the two germline ends. The germline gives CDR1 SGHDT, CDR2 YYEEEE. The CDR3 runs 14 residues. CDR3 in DNA: TGTGCCAGCAGCTTCCGGCCTGTCGGGGATGAGCAGTTCTTC. Translation: CASSFRPVGDEQFF.

The chain links TRBV27 to TRBJ2-7; D perhaps matches TRBD1 (8 bases). The V gene lost 6 bases and the J gene lost 6 bases, with 21 bases spanning the gap. This CDR3 region has 15 residues. CDR1 MNHEY and CDR2 SMNVEV come from the germline V gene (reference sequence). The CDR3 DNA sequence: TGTGCCAGCAGGGAGGGCGGGGGACAGGTCGGCGAGCAGTACTTC. It codes for CASREGGGQVGEQYF.

The chain has TRBV6-6 and TRBJ2-2, with unresolved D. The CDR3 has 14 residues. V was pared by 0 bases and J by 6 bases, with 8 bases between. CDR1 is MNHNY and CDR2 is SVGAGI in the germline V gene (reference sequence). CDR3 in amino acids: CASSYSWDPGELFF. The CDR3 DNA reads as TGTGCCAGCAGTTACTCATGGGATCCCGGGGAGCTGTTTTTT.

The CDR3 nucleotides read TGTGCCAGCAGTTACCTCGTAGCGGGAGGAGCCTACGAGCAGTACTTC. It encodes CASSYLVAGGAYEQYF. The chain is built from TRBV6-6 and TRBJ2-7; TRBD2 matches at 10 bases. Looked up from germline, CDR1 is MNHNY and CDR2 is SVGAGI (reference sequence). The CDR3 has 16 amino acids. V shed 2 bases and J 2 bases; nucleotides not matched to a gene: 6.

As concerns this clone: This CDR3 is also generated by other DNA sequences in the sample. The V call is TRBV27, the J call TRBJ2-7; D gene uncertain. The V gene's germline CDR1 is MNHEY and CDR2 SMNVEV (reference sequence). V lost 2 bases, J lost 0 bases, and 5 bases lay in between. CDR3 length: 13 amino acids. For the CDR3, the DNA is TGTGCCAGCAGTTTACAGAGCTCCTACGAGCAGTACTTC. It yields the protein CASSLQSSYEQYF.

V and J are TRBV27 and TRBJ2-7, with D perhaps TRBD1 (6 bases). V dropped 6 bases and J dropped 7 bases, with 25 bases sitting between them. The CDR3 covers 16 residues. CDR1 is MNHEY, CDR2 SMNVEV, per germline (reference sequence). CDR3 protein: CASSLSPGTLRGEQYF. In DNA form, the CDR3 reads TGTGCCAGCAGCTTGTCCCCCGGGACCTTGAGGGGGGAGCAGTACTTC.

V and J are TRBV7-9 and TRBJ2-1, with TRBD2 identical over 8 bases. Germline V gene lookup returns CDR1 SEHNR and CDR2 FQNEAQ (reference sequence). The CDR3 is 16 amino acids. The V segment lost 0 bases and the J segment 4 bases; nucleotides outside the gene matches: 5. The CDR3 is CASSLARLATYNEQFF. CDR3 nucleotide sequence: TGTGCCAGCAGCTTAGCGAGACTAGCGACTTACAATGAGCAGTTCTTC.

This sequence joins TRBV6-1 and TRBJ1-2; D unresolved. The CDR3 contains 13 residues. The germline CDR1 and CDR2 sequences are MNHNS and SASEGT. Trimming took off 10 bases at V and 8 bases at J, with 20 bases between the two ends. The DNA for the CDR3 is TGTGCCACTGCCTCCTTGAGTATAGGAGGCTACACCTTC. Its translation is CATASLSIGGYTF.

V usage is TRBV6-5 and J usage is TRBJ2-3, with TRBD2 identical over 8 bases. The CDR3 runs to 16 residues. V lost 0 bases and J lost 6; bases outside the gene matches: 8. Germline CDR1 MNHEY, CDR2 SVGAGI. The CDR3 spells CASSYSVGLASDTQYF. The CDR3 region has the DNA TGTGCCAGCAGTTACTCTGTCGGACTAGCAAGCGATACGCAGTATTTT.

The V gene is TRBV7-9, the J gene TRBJ2-7; D unresolved. CDR1 is SEHNR, CDR2 FQNEAQ, per germline (reference sequence). The CDR3 runs to 11 residues. Trimming took off 5 bases at V and 7 bases at J, with 9 bases between the two ends. The CDR3 spells CASSPGPEQYF. CDR3 nucleotides: TGTGCCAGCAGCCCCGGGCCGGAGCAGTACTTC. Using reference TRBV7-9 and TRBJ2-7 for the parts outside the CDR3, the full variable domain is DTGVSQNPRHKITKRGQNVTFRCDPISEHNRLYWYRQTLGQGPEFLTYFQNEAQLEKSRLLSDRFSAERPKGSFSTLEIQRTEQGDSAMYLCASSPGPEQYFGPGTRLTVT.